This passage covers 18 T cell receptor beta chains from one sample sequenced in a study of Ad26.COV2.S vaccination and SARS-CoV-2 variants. Treatment here: 15 to 20 received Ad26.COV2.S at low or high dose, single or two shots; several received placebo; per-sample allocation not given. Repertoires come from day 63 after the first vaccine or placebo injection. Sequencing used immunoSEQ multiplex PCR; TCRdb keeps in-frame clones, though not all of them. The table has under 600,000 clones, roughly nine tenths seen once. This specimen consisted of peripheral blood, obtained in a trial of Ad26.COV2.S vaccine versus placebo. The receptors were sampled from a person aged 18-60 years who received the Ad26.COV2.S COVID-19 vaccine or a placebo.

The chain combines TRBV6-5 with TRBJ2-6, with D possibly being TRBD1 or TRBD2 (5 bases each). Trimming left V 5 bases short and J 0 bases short, with 8 bases between. The CDR3 extends over 15 amino acids. Looked up from germline, CDR1 is MNHEY and CDR2 is SVGAGI. CDR3 bases: TGTGCCAGCAGTACGAGGGGCTCTGGGGCCAACGTCCTGACTTTC. Its protein is CASSTRGSGANVLTF.

The chain links TRBV18 to TRBJ1-1; 11 nucleotides line up with TRBD1. The V and J ends lost 6 bases and 4 bases, in that order; junction bases with no gene match: 10. There are 16 residues in the CDR3. Germline CDR1 reads KGHSH; CDR2 reads LQKENI. Written as DNA, the CDR3 is TGTGCCAGCTCCCAGTCCCGGGACAGGGGGAGCACTGAAGCTTTCTTT. Translating gives CASSQSRDRGSTEAFF. The whole variable domain, remainder taken from reference TRBV18 and TRBJ1-1, is NAGVMQNPRHLVRRRGQEARLRCSPMKGHSHVYWYRQLPEEGLKFMVYLQKENIIDESGMPKERFSAEFPKEGPSILRIQQVVRGDSAAYFCASSQSRDRGSTEAFFGQGTRLTVV.

The V call is TRBV5-1, the J call TRBJ2-1; 10 bases are a match to TRBD2. The germline CDR1 and CDR2 sequences are SGHRS and YFSETQ. The V segment lost 2 bases and the J segment 5 bases; nucleotides outside the gene matches: 16. The CDR3 totals 19 residues. The CDR3 DNA reads TGCGCCAGCAGCTTTTATGGGGCGGGAATAGCGGGGGGAAACAATGAGCAGTTCTTC. It is translated as CASSFYGAGIAGGNNEQFF.

The chain couples TRBV25-1 to TRBJ1-4, with D hard to call. The length of the CDR3 is 17 residues. The ends were cut back, 3 bases at V and 4 bases at J, with 18 bases in the middle. Germline CDR1 reads MGHDK; CDR2 reads SYGVNS. The CDR3 loop reads CASSDPHVVGDNEKLFF. CDR3 DNA sequence: TGTGCCAGCAGTGACCCTCATGTGGTCGGGGATAATGAAAAACTGTTTTTT.

The CDR3 is CASSGGTGGGHTGELFF. DNA of the CDR3: TGCGCCAGCAGCGGAGGGACAGGGGGTGGACACACCGGGGAGCTGTTTTTT. V and J are TRBV5-1 and TRBJ2-2; 11 nucleotides line up with TRBD1. V lost 4 bases to trimming and J lost 3 bases; unmatched junction nucleotides: 8. Germline loops: CDR1 SGHRS, CDR2 YFSETQ. There are 17 residues in the CDR3.

This chain links TRBV9 with TRBJ1-3; D is possibly TRBD1 (6 bases). In germline, CDR1 is SGDLS, CDR2 YYNGEE. This CDR3 is 17 amino acids long. V gave up 3 bases and J gave up 0 bases, with 16 bases separating them. The CDR3 sequence: CASSAYGQLSSGNTIYF. DNA of the CDR3: TGTGCCAGCAGCGCATACGGACAGCTAAGCTCTGGAAACACCATATATTTT.

The V and J genes are TRBV30 and TRBJ1-1, with D uncertain. The germline gives CDR1 GTSNPN, CDR2 SVGIG (reference sequence). CDR3 size: 17 residues. V was clipped by 2 bases and J by 1 base, with 20 bases between them. CDR3 in amino acids: CAWSPGRPGSKNTEAFF. The CDR3 DNA is TGTGCCTGGAGTCCCGGCCGGCCAGGTTCCAAGAACACTGAAGCTTTCTTT.

The chain carries TRBV15 and TRBJ1-2, with 10 bases that match TRBD1. V lost 3 bases, J lost 3 bases, and 1 base stayed unmatched. This CDR3 is built from 14 residues. Germline V CDR1 and CDR2: LNHNV, YYDKDF (reference sequence). CDR3 nucleotides: TGTGCCACCAGCAGGGACAGGGGGTACTATGGCTACACCTTC. This codes for CATSRDRGYYGYTF.

J is TRBJ2-1 and V is TRBV13, with 10 nucleotides matching TRBD2. With 4 bases clipped from V and 4 bases from J, the junction kept 7 bases outside the gene matches. This CDR3 region has 16 residues. CDR1 and CDR2 (germline): PRHDT, FYEKMQ (reference sequence). The CDR3 DNA reads as TGTGCCAGCAGCTCAGACGGGACTAGCGTTTACAATGAGCAGTTCTTC. This sequence encodes CASSSDGTSVYNEQFF.

This rearrangement joins TRBV6-5 to TRBJ2-1; D possibly uses TRBD1 or TRBD2 (5 bases each). V gave up 2 bases and J gave up 3 bases, with 8 bases separating them. Germline V gene lookup returns CDR1 MNHEY and CDR2 SVGAGI. The length of the CDR3 is 14 residues. The CDR3 sequence is CASSYGTDYNEQFF. CDR3 nucleotides: TGTGCCAGCAGTTACGGGACGGACTACAATGAGCAGTTCTTC.

The chain has TRBV27 and TRBJ2-1; the D gene is possibly TRBD1 (6 bases). V was clipped by 6 bases and J by 0 bases, with 15 bases between them. The CDR3 is made up of 16 amino acids. Germline loops: CDR1 MNHEY, CDR2 SMNVEV (reference sequence). CDR3 residues: CASRSQSGDSYNEQFF. The CDR3 nucleotides are TGTGCCAGCAGGTCCCAATCAGGGGACTCCTACAATGAGCAGTTCTTC.

A word on this clone: This sequence may be a read error, since a much larger clone differs from it by one base. V gene TRBV2 combines with J gene TRBJ2-2, with D possibly being TRBD1 (6 bases). The CDR3 runs to 13 residues. Trimming took off 6 bases at V and 4 bases at J, with 9 bases between the two ends. Germline V gives CDR1 SNHLY, CDR2 FYNNEI. Written as DNA, the CDR3 is TGTGCCAGCAGGGGACAAAGCACCGGGGAGCTGTTTTTT. It specifies CASRGQSTGELFF.

This rearrangement joins TRBV7-9 to TRBJ1-2, with D perhaps matching TRBD1 (6 bases). Germline loops: CDR1 SEHNR, CDR2 FQNEAQ (reference sequence). The ends were cut back, 4 bases at V and 7 bases at J, with 22 bases in the middle. CDR3 size: 16 residues. The CDR3 DNA sequence: TGTGCCAGCAGCTCCGGGGGCGGATCATCTAAAGGTGGCTACACCTTC. It specifies CASSSGGGSSKGGYTF. Filled out from reference TRBV7-9 and TRBJ1-2, the complete variable domain reads DTGVSQNPRHKITKRGQNVTFRCDPISEHNRLYWYRQTLGQGPEFLTYFQNEAQLEKSRLLSDRFSAERPKGSFSTLEIQRTEQGDSAMYLCASSSGGGSSKGGYTFGSGTRLTVV.

The chain has TRBV4-2 and TRBJ2-3; tentatively, D is TRBD1 (6 bases). The CDR3 sequence is 15 residues long. With 1 base removed from V and 4 bases from J, the gap between germline ends came to 12 bases. Germline V gene sequence: CDR1 LGHNA, CDR2 YNFKEQ. The CDR3 loop reads CASSQAQGKADTQYF. Written as DNA, the CDR3 is TGTGCCAGCAGCCAAGCCCAGGGGAAGGCAGATACGCAGTATTTT.

The V gene is TRBV29-1, the J gene TRBJ2-5, with 8 bases aligning to TRBD2. The V gene end was trimmed by 7 bases and the J gene end by 4 bases; junction bases not matched to a gene: 11. The CDR3 has 14 amino acids. Looked up from germline, CDR1 is SQVTM and CDR2 is ANQGSEA. This CDR3 reads CSAGPGLAGETQYF. CDR3 DNA: TGCAGCGCAGGACCGGGGCTAGCGGGAGAGACCCAGTACTTC.

The CDR3 loop reads CAWSGDRALSYNSPLHF. CDR3 DNA sequence: TGTGCCTGGAGTGGGGACAGGGCCCTTTCCTATAATTCACCCCTCCACTTT. The chain joins TRBV30 to TRBJ1-6; TRBD1 matches 9 bases. Losses at the gene ends were 1 base for V and 1 base for J; bases not matched to a gene: 5. Per the germline V gene, CDR1 is GTSNPN and CDR2 is SVGIG (reference sequence). The CDR3 contains 17 residues. Combining the CDR3 with reference TRBV30 and TRBJ1-6 gives the whole variable domain SQTIHQWPATLVQPVGSPLSLECTVEGTSNPNLYWYRQAAGRGLQLLFYSVGIGQISSEVPQNLSASRPQDRQFILSSKKLLLSDSGFYLCAWSGDRALSYNSPLHFGNGTRLTVT.

The chain uses TRBV3-1 (or the pseudogene TRBV3-2) and TRBJ2-3, with no clear D. This CDR3 comprises 12 residues. The germline CDR1 and CDR2 sequences are LGHDT and YNNKEL (reference sequence). Trimming removed 5 bases from V and 0 bases from J, with 3 bases in between. The CDR3 reads CASSESTDTQYF. The CDR3 region has the DNA TGTGCCAGCAGCGAAAGCACAGATACGCAGTATTTT.

The rearrangement links TRBV5-1 to TRBJ2-7, with unresolved D. Deletions cut 7 bases from V and 6 bases from J, with 5 bases between. CDR3 length: 9 amino acids. Germline-derived CDR1 and CDR2 are SGHRS and YFSETQ. The CDR3 nucleotides are TGCGCCAGCCGGGCCGAGCAGTACTTC. This sequence encodes CASRAEQYF.